This entry lists 24 T cell receptor beta chains sequenced from one sample in a study of shared clonotypes between healthy human individuals. TCRdb keeps only in-frame clones here, not all; method: immunoSEQ multiplex PCR. The sample includes about 1,500,000 clones, more than 95% of them seen just once. Sequenced: naive CD4+ T cells sorted from blood. Subset described: CD45RA+ positively selected. The receptor set was obtained from a man aged 30-40 years in good health.

The chain employs TRBV10-1 and TRBJ2-3; TRBD1 matches 10 bases. The germline gives CDR1 WNHNN, CDR2 SYGVQD (reference sequence). Trimming took 6 bases from V and 2 from J; bases not matched to a gene: 17. The CDR3 consists of 19 residues. The CDR3 DNA reads TGCGCCAGCAGCTGGGGGCTACCGGGACAGGGGTCGCCCACAGATACGCAGTATTTT. This translates into CASSWGLPGQGSPTDTQYF.

This rearrangement joins TRBV7-2 to TRBJ2-7; D may be TRBD2 (5 bases). V shed 0 bases and J shed 4 bases, with 10 bases lying between them. CDR3 length: 14 amino acids. Per the germline V gene, CDR1 is SGHTA and CDR2 is FQGNSA. The CDR3 reads CASSLAGVIYEQYF. The CDR3 region has the DNA TGTGCCAGCAGCTTAGCGGGAGTTATATACGAGCAGTACTTC.

The V and J genes are TRBV4-3 and TRBJ1-4; 8 bases fit TRBD1. V lost 0 bases to trimming and J lost 8 bases; unmatched junction nucleotides: 2. This CDR3 is 14 amino acids long. The germline CDR1 and CDR2 sequences are LGHNA and YSLEER. CDR3 DNA: TGCGCCAGCAGCCAAGACAGGGGGCGCGAAAAACTGTTTTTT. Translating it yields CASSQDRGREKLFF.

This chain uses TRBV5-1 with TRBJ1-5, with D possibly being TRBD1 (5 bases). V was shortened by 0 bases and J by 2 bases, with 9 bases between the two germline ends. The CDR3 runs 15 residues. Germline-derived CDR1 and CDR2 are SGHRS and YFSETQ. This CDR3 reads CASSLAPTGNQPQHF. As DNA, the CDR3 is TGCGCCAGCAGCTTGGCCCCGACAGGCAATCAGCCCCAGCATTTT.

V is TRBV6-6 and J is TRBJ1-2, with 10 bases aligning to TRBD1. The CDR3 has 15 residues. V dropped 6 bases and J dropped 7; count of bases not matched to a gene: 11. The V gene's germline CDR1 is MNHNY and CDR2 SVGAGI (reference sequence). DNA for the CDR3: TGTGCCAGCAGGAATCAGGACAGGGGGTTCTTTGGCTACACCTTC. Translation: CASRNQDRGFFGYTF.

V is TRBV7-8 and J is TRBJ2-1; TRBD2 matches 11 bases. Trimming at V came to 2 bases and at J to 2 bases, leaving 11 bases not matched to a gene. The length of the CDR3 is 19 residues. CDR1 is SGHVS and CDR2 is FQNEAQ in the germline V gene. The CDR3 DNA reads TGTGCCAGCAGCTTATTGGCTAGCGGGAGGACGGCCCCCTACAATGAGCAGTTCTTC. This codes for CASSLLASGRTAPYNEQFF.

V is TRBV25-1 and J is TRBJ2-3, with a weak D call TRBD2 (5 bases). CDR1 and CDR2 (germline): MGHDK, SYGVNS. The V end lost 1 base, the J end lost 2 bases, and 7 bases lay between the germline ends. The CDR3 runs to 14 residues. For the CDR3, the DNA is TGTGCCAGCAGTGAATTAGGACTCACAGATACGCAGTATTTT. It translates to CASSELGLTDTQYF.

The chain uses TRBV7-9 and TRBJ2-6; possible D gene TRBD1, 5 bases. The CDR3 loop spans 19 amino acids. The germline V gene has CDR1 SEHNR and CDR2 FQNEAQ (reference sequence). V gave up 3 bases and J gave up 0 bases, with 18 bases separating them. The CDR3 nucleotides are TGTGCCAGCAGCTTGGGCAGGGTGTTTTCCTTCTCTGGGGCCAACGTCCTGACTTTC. Translation: CASSLGRVFSFSGANVLTF. Supplemented by reference TRBV7-9 and TRBJ2-6, the full variable domain reads DTGVSQNPRHKITKRGQNVTFRCDPISEHNRLYWYRQTLGQGPEFLTYFQNEAQLEKSRLLSDRFSAERPKGSFSTLEIQRTEQGDSAMYLCASSLGRVFSFSGANVLTFGAGSRLTVL.

Notes on this clone: This sample includes further DNA sequences coding for the same CDR3. V and J are TRBV6-1 and TRBJ1-4, with a possible D match to TRBD1 (6 bases). CDR1 is MNHNS, CDR2 SASEGT, per germline. The V end lost 1 base, the J end lost 2 bases, and 8 bases lay between the germline ends. This CDR3 contains 15 residues. DNA for the CDR3: TGTGCCAGCAGTGAAGTGGGGGCTACTAATGAAAAACTGTTTTTT. Protein: CASSEVGATNEKLFF.

On this clone itself: A junction boundary mismatches the germline segment, possibly from a read error. The chain uses TRBV5-1 and TRBJ1-4, with D unresolved. Germline loops: CDR1 SGHRS, CDR2 YFSETQ. The CDR3 has 14 residues. CDR3 in amino acids: CASGLDLYNEKLFF. The CDR3 DNA is TGCGCCAGCGGCTTGGACCTGTATAATGAAAAACTGTTTTTT.

This clone was detected once. The chain uses TRBV9 and TRBJ2-7, with TRBD2 matching 8 bases. The CDR3 length is 15 residues. Losses at the gene ends were 2 bases for V and 0 bases for J; bases not matched to a gene: 4. Germline V lookup: CDR1 SGDLS, CDR2 YYNGEE. The CDR3 protein is CASSVGGANSYEQYF. Written as DNA, the CDR3 is TGTGCCAGCAGCGTCGGGGGGGCTAACTCCTACGAGCAGTACTTC. Full variable domain (outside the CDR3, taken from reference TRBV9 and TRBJ2-7): DSGVTQTPKHLITATGQRVTLRCSPRSGDLSVYWYQQSLDQGLQFLIQYYNGEERAKGNILERFSAQQFPDLHSELNLSSLELGDSALYFCASSVGGANSYEQYFGPGTRLTVT.

The chain couples TRBV11-2 to TRBJ2-7, with D uncertain. Trimming pared 3 bases from V and 2 bases from J, leaving 14 bases between. Germline V gene data show CDR1 as SGHAT and CDR2 as FQNNGV. The CDR3 runs 15 residues. DNA for the CDR3: TGTGCCAGCAGCTTTCTCCCTCGTACCCCCTACGAGCAGTACTTC. Translated: CASSFLPRTPYEQYF. The full variable domain, in which reference TRBV11-2 and TRBJ2-7 provide the parts outside the CDR3, is EAGVAQSPRYKIIEKRQSVAFWCNPISGHATLYWYQQILGQGPKLLIQFQNNGVVDDSQLPKDRFSAERLKGVDSTLKIQPAKLEDSAVYLCASSFLPRTPYEQYFGPGTRLTVT.

The chain recombines TRBV11-3 with TRBJ2-1; TRBD2 aligns across 10 bases. After removal of 0 bases from V and 8 bases from J, the junction contained 4 bases not matched to a gene. This CDR3 comprises 15 residues. Germline V gives CDR1 SGHNT, CDR2 YENEEA. The CDR3 DNA reads as TGTGCCAGCAGCTTAGACCTAGCGGGAGTGGATGAGCAGTTCTTC. It is translated as CASSLDLAGVDEQFF.

V and J are TRBV7-2 and TRBJ2-6; D remains unclear. This CDR3 is 16 amino acids long. Germline CDR1 SGHTA, CDR2 FQGNSA. V lost 2 bases and J lost 4, with 12 bases in between. CDR3 in DNA: TGTGCCAGCAGCTTAACGTTCAGCTCCGGGGCCAACGTCCTGACTTTC. It encodes CASSLTFSSGANVLTF.

The rearrangement joins TRBV28 to TRBJ1-4; TRBD1 might be the D (5 bases). CDR1 and CDR2 (germline): MDHEN, SYDVKM. The CDR3 length is 14 residues. V was cut by 7 bases and J by 4 bases, with 13 bases left in between. The CDR3 coding sequence is TGTGCCAGCACCACGGACGGACATAATGAAAAACTGTTTTTT. Its protein is CASTTDGHNEKLFF.

Note on this clone: At one of its ends the junction is not consistent with the germline gene, which may arise from a read error. This chain connects TRBV7-7 to TRBJ2-3; 12 positions match TRBD2. Per the germline V gene, CDR1 is SSHAT and CDR2 is FNYEAQ (reference sequence). This CDR3 comprises 18 residues. CDR3 sequence (DNA): TGTGCTAGCAGCCCGAAGGGGACTAGCGGGTCTAGCACAGATACGCAGTATTTT. Its translation is CASSPKGTSGSSTDTQYF.

This chain joins TRBV19 and TRBJ2-2; 7 nucleotides agree with TRBD1. The CDR3 totals 16 residues. Germline values: CDR1 LNHDA, CDR2 SQIVND (reference sequence). Trimming cost V 1 base and J 4 bases; bases outside gene matches: 6. For the CDR3, the DNA is TGTGCCAGTAGTATAGTAAAGGGGGCCGGCACCGGGGAGCTGTTTTTT. Translating gives CASSIVKGAGTGELFF.

The CDR3 region is CASSEQGPRTNEKLFF. The CDR3 DNA reads TGTGCCAGCAGTGAACAGGGTCCGAGGACTAATGAAAAACTGTTTTTT. The rearrangement links TRBV2 to TRBJ1-4, with D perhaps TRBD1 (5 bases). Germline CDR1 SNHLY, CDR2 FYNNEI. The CDR3 is 16 residues long. Trimming stripped 2 bases from V and 2 bases from J, with 12 bases between. Drawing the rest from reference TRBV2 and TRBJ1-4, the complete variable domain is EPEVTQTPSHQVTQMGQEVILRCVPISNHLYFYWYRQILGQKVEFLVSFYNNEISEKSEIFDDQFSVERPDGSNFTLKIRSTKLEDSAMYFCASSEQGPRTNEKLFFGSGTQLSVL.

For the CDR3, the DNA is TGTGCCACCCGCCCCCTTACTAGCGGGATTTCGATTGAGCAGTTCTTC. Its protein is CATRPLTSGISIEQFF. The V call is TRBV15, the J call TRBJ2-1; TRBD2 matches at 10 bases. With V trimmed by 8 bases and J by 9 bases, 16 bases remained unmatched. This CDR3 is built from 16 residues. Germline assignment: CDR1 LNHNV and CDR2 YYDKDF (reference sequence).

This chain connects TRBV28 to TRBJ2-3; 8 bases are a match to TRBD2. The CDR3 is 14 amino acids. Trimming at V came to 4 bases and at J to 4 bases, leaving 4 bases not matched to a gene. Germline assignment: CDR1 MDHEN and CDR2 SYDVKM. The CDR3 DNA is TGTGCCAGCAGTTGGCGGGAGGATGCAGATACGCAGTATTTT. It codes for CASSWREDADTQYF.

The V gene is TRBV9, the J gene TRBJ2-1; 9 positions agree with TRBD2. Trimming at V came to 3 bases and at J to 9 bases, leaving 16 bases not matched to a gene. The CDR3 is 17 amino acids. The V gene's germline CDR1 is SGDLS and CDR2 YYNGEE. The CDR3 sequence: CASSGTPFSGSVIEQFF. CDR3 DNA: TGTGCCAGCAGCGGAACCCCCTTTAGCGGGAGCGTAATTGAGCAGTTCTTC.

With respect to this clone: Distinct nucleotide sequences in the sample also encode this CDR3. The chain joins TRBV6-1 to TRBJ1-5; D is uncertain. Germline V gives CDR1 MNHNS, CDR2 SASEGT. The CDR3 runs to 12 residues. Trimming cost V 3 bases and J 3 bases, with 3 bases left between them. The CDR3 is CASSEDNQPQHF. The DNA for the CDR3 is TGTGCCAGCAGTGAGGACAATCAGCCCCAGCATTTT.

For this clone: Other nucleotide sequences from this sample produce the same CDR3. The CDR3 sequence is CASSLDGDRLYTEAFF. CDR3 sequence (DNA): TGTGCCAGCAGCCTGGATGGGGATAGGTTGTACACTGAAGCTTTCTTT. This sequence joins TRBV5-6 and TRBJ1-1, with D hard to call. The CDR3 is 16 amino acids. V lost 4 bases to trimming and J lost 3 bases, with 19 bases between them. The germline CDR1 and CDR2 sequences are SGHDT and YYEEEE.

The V and J genes are TRBV2 and TRBJ1-4; D ambiguous. Germline V gives CDR1 SNHLY, CDR2 FYNNEI. There are 13 residues in the CDR3. V lost 6 bases and J 8 bases, leaving 13 bases between the germline ends. The CDR3: CASSGFLGEKLFF. The CDR3 region has the DNA TGTGCCAGCAGCGGGTTTCTCGGGGAAAAACTGTTTTTT.